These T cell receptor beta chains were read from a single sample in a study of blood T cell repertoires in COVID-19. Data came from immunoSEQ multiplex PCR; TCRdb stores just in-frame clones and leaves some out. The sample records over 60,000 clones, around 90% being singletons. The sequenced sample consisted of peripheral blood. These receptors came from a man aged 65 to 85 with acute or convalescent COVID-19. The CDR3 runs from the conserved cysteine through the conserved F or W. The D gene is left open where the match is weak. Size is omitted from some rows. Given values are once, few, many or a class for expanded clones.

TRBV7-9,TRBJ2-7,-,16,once,TGTGCCAGCAGCTTAGAAGTAACAGGTTCCTCCTACGAGCAGTACTTC,CASSLEVTGSSYEQYF
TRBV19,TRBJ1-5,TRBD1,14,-,TGTGCCAGCAGAGACAGGGGCGGCAATCAGCCCCAGCATTTT,CASRDRGGNQPQHF
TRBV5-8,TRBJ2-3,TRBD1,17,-,TGTGCCAGCAGCTTGGGTCGCGACAGGGGACGGGCAGATACGCAGTATTTT,CASSLGRDRGRADTQYF
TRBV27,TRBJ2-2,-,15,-,TGTGCCAGCAGTTTAATCACGGGGAACACCGGGGAGCTGTTTTTT,CASSLITGNTGELFF
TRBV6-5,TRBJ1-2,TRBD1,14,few,TGTGCCAGCAGTTCGGGACAGCGTAACTATGGCTACACCTTC,CASSSGQRNYGYTF
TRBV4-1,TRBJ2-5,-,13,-,TGCGCCAGCAGCCAAGATCCCCGAGAGACCCAGTACTTC,CASSQDPRETQYF
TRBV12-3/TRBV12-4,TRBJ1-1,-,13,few,TGTGCCAGCAGCTCCAGGGTATCATCTGAAGCTTTCTTT,CASSSRVSSEAFF
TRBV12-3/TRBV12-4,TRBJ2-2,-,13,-,TGTGCCAGCAGTTTGGCCGCACCCGGGGAGCTGTTTTTT,CASSLAAPGELFF
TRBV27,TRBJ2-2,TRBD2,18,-,TGTGCCAGCAGTCCCGGGACTAGCGGGCCGGCGGGCACCGGGGAGCTGTTTTTT,CASSPGTSGPAGTGELFF
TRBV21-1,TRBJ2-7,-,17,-,TGTGCCAGCAGCAAAGGAGGACCGGGACAGGTCTATTACGAGCAGTACTTC,CASSKGGPGQVYYEQYF
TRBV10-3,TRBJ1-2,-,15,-,TGTGCCATCAGTGAAGGCACAGAGATTAACTATGGCTACACCTTC,CAISEGTEINYGYTF
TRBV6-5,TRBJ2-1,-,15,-,TGTGCCAGCAGAGGGCGAGCGGGTCCCTACAATGAGCAGTTCTTC,CASRGRAGPYNEQFF
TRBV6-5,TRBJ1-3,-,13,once,TGTGCCTGCTTGGCCAGCTCTGGAAACACCATATATTTT,CACLASSGNTIYF
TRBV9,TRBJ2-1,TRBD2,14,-,TGTGCCAGCAGCGTAGGACTAGCGGAAAATGAGCAGTTCTTC,CASSVGLAENEQFF
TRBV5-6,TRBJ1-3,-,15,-,TGTGCCAGCAGCTTCACAGGGATCTCTGGAAACACCATATATTTT,CASSFTGISGNTIYF
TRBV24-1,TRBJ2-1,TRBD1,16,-,TGTGCCACCAGTGATTTTGGGACAGGGGGCTCCAATGAGCAGTTCTTC,CATSDFGTGGSNEQFF
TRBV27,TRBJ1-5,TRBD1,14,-,TGTGCCAGCAGTCAGGACAGGGGCAATCAGCCCCAGCATTTT,CASSQDRGNQPQHF
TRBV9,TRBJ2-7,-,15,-,TGTGCCAGCAGCGCCGGACTGCAAAATACCTACGAGCAGTACTTC,CASSAGLQNTYEQYF
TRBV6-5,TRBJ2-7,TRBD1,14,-,TGTGCCAGCAGTTATGGGGACAGCTCCTACGAGCAGTACTTC,CASSYGDSSYEQYF
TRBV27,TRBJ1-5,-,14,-,TGTGCCAGCAGTTTACAGCCGGGATATCAGCCCCAGCATTTT,CASSLQPGYQPQHF
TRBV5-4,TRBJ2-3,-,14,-,TGTGCCAGCAGCTTGCAGATTAGCACAGATACGCAGTATTTT,CASSLQISTDTQYF
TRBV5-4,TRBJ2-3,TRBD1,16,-,TGTGCCAGCAGCACCGGGACAGGGGGACGCACAGATACGCAGTATTTT,CASSTGTGGRTDTQYF
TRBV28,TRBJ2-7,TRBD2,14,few,TGTGCCAGCAGTTTGGGGGGAGGGTCCTACGAGCAGTACTTC,CASSLGGGSYEQYF
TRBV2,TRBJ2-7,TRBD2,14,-,TGTGCCAGCAGGGAGACAGCGGGAGGAAGCGAGCAGTACTTC,CASRETAGGSEQYF
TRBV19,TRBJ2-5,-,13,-,TGTGCCAGTAGTCCACGGGGGCAAGAGACCCAGTACTTC,CASSPRGQETQYF
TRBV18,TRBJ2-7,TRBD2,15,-,TGTGCCAGCTCCCCCACTAGCGGGGGGTTCGACGAGCAGTACTTC,CASSPTSGGFDEQYF
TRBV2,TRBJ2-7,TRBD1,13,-,TGTGCCAGCAGTGGGACAGGGATCCACGAGCAGTACTTC,CASSGTGIHEQYF
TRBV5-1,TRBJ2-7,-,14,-,TGCGCCAGCAGCGCACAGGGGGGGGGCTACGAGCAGTACTTC,CASSAQGGGYEQYF
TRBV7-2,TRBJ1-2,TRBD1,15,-,TGTGCCAGCAGCTTTTCAACAGGGGGGAACTATGGCTACACCTTC,CASSFSTGGNYGYTF
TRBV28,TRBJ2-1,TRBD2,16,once,TGTGCCAGCAGTTTGGGGGGACTAGCGGCTTACAATGAGCAGTTCTTC,CASSLGGLAAYNEQFF
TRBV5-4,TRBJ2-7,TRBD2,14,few,TGTGCCAGCAGCTTTGAGACGGGGGGGCCCTCATTATACTTC,CASSFETGGPSLYF
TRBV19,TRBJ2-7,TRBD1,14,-,TGTGCCAGTAGTATGGGACAGGGGATTCGGGAGCAGTACTTC,CASSMGQGIREQYF
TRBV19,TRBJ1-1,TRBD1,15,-,TGTGCCAGTAGCAAGCGGGACAGGGATTCGGCTGAAGCTTTCTTT,CASSKRDRDSAEAFF
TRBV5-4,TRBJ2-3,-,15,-,TGTGCCAGCAGCCGACCGATGGGAGGTACAGATACGCAGTATTTT,CASSRPMGGTDTQYF
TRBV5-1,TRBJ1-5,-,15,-,TGCGCCAGCAGCTTGGGGTCAGGGGTGGGTCAGCCCCAGCATTTT,CASSLGSGVGQPQHF
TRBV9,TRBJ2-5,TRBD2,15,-,TGTGCCAGCAGCGTAGCGGGAGGGCCTCAAGAGACCCAGTACTTC,CASSVAGGPQETQYF
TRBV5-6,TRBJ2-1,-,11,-,TGTGCCAGCAGCCGTGGCTATGAGCAGTTCTTC,CASSRGYEQFF
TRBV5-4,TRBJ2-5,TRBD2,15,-,TGTGCCAGCAGTGGTCCTAGCGGGGAACAAGAGACCCAGTACTTC,CASSGPSGEQETQYF
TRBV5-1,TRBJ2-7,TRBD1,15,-,TGCGCCAGCAGCTTGTCACAGGGGGCTAGTTACGAGCAGTACTTC,CASSLSQGASYEQYF
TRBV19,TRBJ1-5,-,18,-,TGTGCCAGTAGTATAGGGCCGGGGTTTCGCGATGGCAATCAGCCCCAGCATTTT,CASSIGPGFRDGNQPQHF
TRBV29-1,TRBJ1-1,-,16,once,TGCAGCGTCGCCTCCCCGGGCGGGGGGCGGTACACTGAAGCTTTCTTT,CSVASPGGGRYTEAFF
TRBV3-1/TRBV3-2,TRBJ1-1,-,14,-,TGTGCCAGCAGCCAAAACTCGGGGGACACTGAAGCTTTCTTT,CASSQNSGDTEAFF
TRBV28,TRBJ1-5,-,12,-,TGTGCCAGCACCCTAGTTAATCAGCCCCAGCATTTT,CASTLVNQPQHF
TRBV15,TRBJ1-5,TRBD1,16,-,TGTGCCACCAGCAGAGAGGACAGGAGGGACAATCAGCCCCAGCATTTT,CATSREDRRDNQPQHF
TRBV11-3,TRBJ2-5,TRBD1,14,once,TGTGCCAGCAGCTCCCAGGGGGCAGGAGAGACCCAGTACTTC,CASSSQGAGETQYF
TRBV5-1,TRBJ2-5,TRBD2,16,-,TGCGCCAGCAGCTTATTCGCTAGCGGATCGTCAGCGACCCAGTACTTC,CASSLFASGSSATQYF
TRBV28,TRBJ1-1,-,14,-,TGTGCCAGCAGTTTCACAGGGCTGGGCACTGAAGCTTTCTTT,CASSFTGLGTEAFF
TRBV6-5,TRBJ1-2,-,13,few,TGTGCCAGCAAACATCCACAAAACTATGGCTACACCTTC,CASKHPQNYGYTF
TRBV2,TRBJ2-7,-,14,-,TGTGCCAGCAGTTACCCCCCCAGGGTCTACGAGCAGTACTTC,CASSYPPRVYEQYF
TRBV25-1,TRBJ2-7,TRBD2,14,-,TGTGCCAGCAGTGCCCCCGGGAGGGTCCACGAGCAGTACTTC,CASSAPGRVHEQYF
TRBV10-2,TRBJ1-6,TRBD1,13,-,TGCGCCAGCGGGGACAGAGTTAATTCACCCCTCCACTTT,CASGDRVNSPLHF
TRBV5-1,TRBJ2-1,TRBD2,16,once,TGCGCCAGCAGCTTGGCCTCTAGCGGGGCCAACAATGAGCAGTTCTTC,CASSLASSGANNEQFF
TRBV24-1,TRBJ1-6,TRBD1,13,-,TGTGCCACCAGTGAACGGACAGGATCACCCCTCCACTTT,CATSERTGSPLHF
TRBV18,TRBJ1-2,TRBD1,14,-,TGTGCCAGCTCACCGACAGGGGCTGTGGGTGGCTACACCTTC,CASSPTGAVGGYTF
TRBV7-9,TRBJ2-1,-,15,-,TGTGCCAGCAGCCCGATGGGCGCCTCCTACAATGAGCAGTTCTTC,CASSPMGASYNEQFF
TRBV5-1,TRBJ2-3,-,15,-,TGCGCCAGCAGCTCGGCGGCTAGGCACACAGATACGCAGTATTTT,CASSSAARHTDTQYF
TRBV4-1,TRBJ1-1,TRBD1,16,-,TGCGCCAGCAGCCCTGCACTATGGGACAGGGGATTGCGAGCTTTCTTT,CASSPALWDRGLRAFF